This T cell receptor (beta chain) was documented in a study of siplizumab effects on memory and regulatory T cells. Broader study findings: Unstimulated subsets contained matches for only a minor fraction of alloreactive clones. Where siplizumab was present, mappable alloreactive CD4+ clones averaged approximately 70% Treg-derived, compared with about 25% in controls.

Data came from immunoSEQ multiplex PCR; TCRdb stores just in-frame clones and leaves some out. The table includes 99,000 or so clones, 93% detected once. Germline lookup yields CDR1 SGHDN and CDR2 FVKESK. CDR3 length: 12 residues. V lost 4 bases to trimming and J lost 4 bases; unmatched junction nucleotides: 1. Worth noting for this clone: Its antigen is not identified.

The TCR originated in a human donor in good health. The chain employs TRBV14 and TRBJ2-7; 7 nucleotides match TRBD1. Sequencing was performed on Tregs sorted from blood. The CDR3 DNA reads as TGTGCCAGCAGCCGGACAGGATACGAGCAGTACTTC. Protein product: CASSRTGYEQYF.